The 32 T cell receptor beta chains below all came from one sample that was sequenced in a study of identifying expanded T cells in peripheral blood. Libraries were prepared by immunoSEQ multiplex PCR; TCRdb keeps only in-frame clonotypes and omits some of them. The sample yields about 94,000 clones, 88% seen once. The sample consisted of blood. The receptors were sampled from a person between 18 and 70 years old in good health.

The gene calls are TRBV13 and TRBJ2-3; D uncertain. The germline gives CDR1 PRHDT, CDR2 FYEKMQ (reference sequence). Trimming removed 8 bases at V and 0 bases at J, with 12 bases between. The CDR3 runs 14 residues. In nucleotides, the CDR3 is TGTGCCAGCCGTATTGGTAAGAGCACAGATACGCAGTATTTT. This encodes CASRIGKSTDTQYF.

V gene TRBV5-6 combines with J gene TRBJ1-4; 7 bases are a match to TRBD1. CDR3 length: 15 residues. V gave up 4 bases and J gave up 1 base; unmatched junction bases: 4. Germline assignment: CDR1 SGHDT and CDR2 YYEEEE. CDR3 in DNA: TGTGCCAGCAGCCCCCGGGACAGAACTAATGAAAAACTGTTTTTT. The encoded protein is CASSPRDRTNEKLFF. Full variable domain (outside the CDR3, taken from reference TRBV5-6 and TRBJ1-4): DAGVTQSPTHLIKTRGQQVTLRCSPKSGHDTVSWYQQALGQGPQFIFQYYEEEERQRGNFPDRFSGHQFPNYSSELNVNALLLGDSALYLCASSPRDRTNEKLFFGSGTQLSVL.

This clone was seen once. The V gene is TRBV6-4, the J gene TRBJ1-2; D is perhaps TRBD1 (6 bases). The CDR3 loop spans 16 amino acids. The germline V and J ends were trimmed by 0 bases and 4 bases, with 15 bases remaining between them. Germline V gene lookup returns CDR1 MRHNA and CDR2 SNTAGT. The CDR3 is CASSDSRRGRAYGYTF. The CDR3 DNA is TGTGCCAGCAGTGACTCGAGGCGGGGGCGCGCCTATGGCTACACCTTC.

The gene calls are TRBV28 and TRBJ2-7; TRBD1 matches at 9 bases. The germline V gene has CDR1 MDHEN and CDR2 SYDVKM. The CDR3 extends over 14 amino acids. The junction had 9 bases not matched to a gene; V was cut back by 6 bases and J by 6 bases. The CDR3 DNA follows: TGTGCCAGCAGGCGAACAGGGGGCGCGGGCGAGCAGTACTTC. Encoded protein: CASRRTGGAGEQYF.

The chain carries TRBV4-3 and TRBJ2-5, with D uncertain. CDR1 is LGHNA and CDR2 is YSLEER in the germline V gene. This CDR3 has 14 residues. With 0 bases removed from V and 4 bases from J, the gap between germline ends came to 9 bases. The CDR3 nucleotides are TGCGCCAGCAGCCAAGATAAGGTGGCAGAGACCCAGTACTTC. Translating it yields CASSQDKVAETQYF.

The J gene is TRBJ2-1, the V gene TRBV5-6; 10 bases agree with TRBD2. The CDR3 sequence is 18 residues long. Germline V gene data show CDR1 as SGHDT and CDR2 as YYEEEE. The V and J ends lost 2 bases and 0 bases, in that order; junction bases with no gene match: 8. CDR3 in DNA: TGTGCCAGCAGCTTTAATAGCGGGAGGCCGAGCTCCTACAATGAGCAGTTCTTC. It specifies CASSFNSGRPSSYNEQFF.

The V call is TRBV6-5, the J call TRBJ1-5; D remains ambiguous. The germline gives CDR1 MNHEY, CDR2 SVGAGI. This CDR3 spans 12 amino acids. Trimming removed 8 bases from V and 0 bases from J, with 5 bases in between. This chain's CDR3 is CASRNSNQPQHF. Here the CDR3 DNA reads TGTGCCAGCCGGAATAGCAATCAGCCCCAGCATTTT.

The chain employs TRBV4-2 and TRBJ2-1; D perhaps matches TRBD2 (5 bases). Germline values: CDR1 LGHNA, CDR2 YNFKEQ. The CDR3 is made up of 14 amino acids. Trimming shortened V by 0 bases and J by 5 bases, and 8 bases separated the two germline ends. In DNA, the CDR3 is TGTGCCAGCAGCCAAGAAAGGGAGCACAATGAGCAGTTCTTC. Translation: CASSQEREHNEQFF.

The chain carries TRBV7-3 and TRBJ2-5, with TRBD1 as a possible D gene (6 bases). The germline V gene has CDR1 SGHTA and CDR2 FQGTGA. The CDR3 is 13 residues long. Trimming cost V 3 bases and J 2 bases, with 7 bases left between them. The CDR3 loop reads CASSLDRQETQYF. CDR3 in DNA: TGTGCCAGCAGCTTGGACAGACAAGAGACCCAGTACTTC. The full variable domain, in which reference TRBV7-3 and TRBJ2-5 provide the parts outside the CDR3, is GAGVSQTPSNKVTEKGKYVELRCDPISGHTALYWYRQSLGQGPEFLIYFQGTGAADDSGLPNDRFFAVRPEGSVSTLKIQRTERGDSAVYLCASSLDRQETQYFGPGTRLLVL.

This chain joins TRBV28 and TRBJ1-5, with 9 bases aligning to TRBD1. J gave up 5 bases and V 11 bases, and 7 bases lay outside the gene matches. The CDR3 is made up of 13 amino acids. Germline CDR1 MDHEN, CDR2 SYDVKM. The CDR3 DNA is TGTGCCGGCGGACAGGGGATAGATCAGCCCCAGCATTTT. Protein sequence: CAGGQGIDQPQHF.

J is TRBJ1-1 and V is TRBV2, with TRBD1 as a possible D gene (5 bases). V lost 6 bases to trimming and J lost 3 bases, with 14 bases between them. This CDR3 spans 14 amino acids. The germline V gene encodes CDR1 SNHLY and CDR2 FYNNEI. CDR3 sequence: CASRGEGAYTEAFF. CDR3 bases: TGTGCCAGCAGAGGGGAGGGAGCGTACACTGAAGCTTTCTTT.

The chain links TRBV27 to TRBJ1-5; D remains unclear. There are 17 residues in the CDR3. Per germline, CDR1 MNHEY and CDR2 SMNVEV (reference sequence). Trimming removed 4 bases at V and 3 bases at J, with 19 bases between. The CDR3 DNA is TGTGCCAGCAGTTCAAGTACGGTTCTCCCCCTCAATCAGCCCCAGCATTTT. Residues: CASSSSTVLPLNQPQHF.

The DNA of the CDR3 is TGTGCCAGTAGGACAGGGGGCGCCGGGAACACTGAAGCTTTCTTT. Translated, it gives CASRTGGAGNTEAFF. This sequence joins TRBV19 and TRBJ1-1; 10 bases match TRBD1. After removal of 6 bases from V and 1 base from J, the junction contained 5 bases not matched to a gene. The CDR3 covers 15 residues. CDR1 LNHDA and CDR2 SQIVND come from the germline V gene (reference sequence). Variable domain in full (rest from reference TRBV19 and TRBJ1-1): DGGITQSPKYLFRKEGQNVTLSCEQNLNHDAMYWYRQDPGQGLRLIYYSQIVNDFQKGDIAEGYSVSREKKESFPLTVTSAQKNPTAFYLCASRTGGAGNTEAFFGQGTRLTVV.

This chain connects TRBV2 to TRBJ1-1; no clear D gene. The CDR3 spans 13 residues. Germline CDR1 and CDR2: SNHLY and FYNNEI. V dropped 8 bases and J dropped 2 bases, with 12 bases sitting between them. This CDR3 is CASEWHPNTEAFF. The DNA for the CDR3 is TGTGCCAGCGAGTGGCATCCCAACACTGAAGCTTTCTTT.

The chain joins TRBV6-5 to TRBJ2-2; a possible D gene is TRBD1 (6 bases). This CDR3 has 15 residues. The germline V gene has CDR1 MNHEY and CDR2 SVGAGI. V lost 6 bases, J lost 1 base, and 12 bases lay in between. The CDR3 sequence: CASRQTTGNTGELFF. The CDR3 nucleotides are TGTGCCAGCAGACAGACGACAGGGAACACCGGGGAGCTGTTTTTT.

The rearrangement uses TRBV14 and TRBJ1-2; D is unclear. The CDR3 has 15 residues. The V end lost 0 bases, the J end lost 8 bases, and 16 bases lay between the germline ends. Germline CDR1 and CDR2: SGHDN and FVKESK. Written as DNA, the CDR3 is TGTGCCAGCAGCCAAGATCTTGCGGCAAGGTACGGCTACACCTTC. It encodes CASSQDLAARYGYTF.

In DNA, the CDR3 is TGTGCCAGCAGTTACAGGGCCGAAGACAATGAGCAGTTCTTC. Encoded protein: CASSYRAEDNEQFF. The gene calls are TRBV6-5 and TRBJ2-1, with D hard to call. The CDR3 sequence is 14 residues long. From germline, CDR1 is MNHEY and CDR2 SVGAGI. V lost 2 bases, J lost 5 bases, and 10 bases lay in between.

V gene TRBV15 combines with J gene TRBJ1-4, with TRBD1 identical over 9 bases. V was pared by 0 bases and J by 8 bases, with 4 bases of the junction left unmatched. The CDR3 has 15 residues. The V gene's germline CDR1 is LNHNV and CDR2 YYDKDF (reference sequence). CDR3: CATSREGQGGEKLFF. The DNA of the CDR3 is TGTGCCACCAGCAGAGAGGGACAGGGCGGGGAAAAACTGTTTTTT.

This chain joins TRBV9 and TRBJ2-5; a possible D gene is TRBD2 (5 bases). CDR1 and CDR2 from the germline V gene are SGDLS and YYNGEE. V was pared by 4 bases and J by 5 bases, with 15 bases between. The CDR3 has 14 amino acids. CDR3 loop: CASSRGLVGETQYF. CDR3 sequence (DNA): TGTGCCAGCAGCAGAGGGCTAGTCGGCGAGACCCAGTACTTC.

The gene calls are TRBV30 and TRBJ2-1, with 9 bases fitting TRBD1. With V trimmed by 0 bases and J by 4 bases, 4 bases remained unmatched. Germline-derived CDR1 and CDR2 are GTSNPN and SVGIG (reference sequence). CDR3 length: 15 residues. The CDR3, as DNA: TGTGCCTGGAGTGTGCCGACAGGGGGTTACAATGAGCAGTTCTTC. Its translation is CAWSVPTGGYNEQFF. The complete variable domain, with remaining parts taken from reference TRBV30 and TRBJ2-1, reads SQTIHQWPATLVQPVGSPLSLECTVEGTSNPNLYWYRQAAGRGLQLLFYSVGIGQISSEVPQNLSASRPQDRQFILSSKKLLLSDSGFYLCAWSVPTGGYNEQFFGPGTRLTVL.

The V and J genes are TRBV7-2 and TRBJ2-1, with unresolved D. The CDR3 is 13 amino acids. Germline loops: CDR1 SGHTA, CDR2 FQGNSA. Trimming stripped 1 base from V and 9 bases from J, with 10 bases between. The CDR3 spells CASSLVIRSEQFF. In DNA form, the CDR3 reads TGTGCCAGCAGCTTAGTGATTAGGAGTGAGCAGTTCTTC. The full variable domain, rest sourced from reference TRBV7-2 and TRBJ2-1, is GAGVSQSPSNKVTEKGKDVELRCDPISGHTALYWYRQSLGQGLEFLIYFQGNSAPDKSGLPSDRFSAERTGGSVSTLTIQRTQQEDSAVYLCASSLVIRSEQFFGPGTRLTVL.

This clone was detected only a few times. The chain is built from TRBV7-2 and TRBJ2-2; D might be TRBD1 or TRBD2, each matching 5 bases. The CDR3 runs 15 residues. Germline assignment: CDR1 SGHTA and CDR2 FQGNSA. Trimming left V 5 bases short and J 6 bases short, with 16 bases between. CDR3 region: CASSPRWGLAGELFF. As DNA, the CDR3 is TGTGCCAGCAGCCCACGGTGGGGGTTGGCCGGGGAGCTGTTTTTT.

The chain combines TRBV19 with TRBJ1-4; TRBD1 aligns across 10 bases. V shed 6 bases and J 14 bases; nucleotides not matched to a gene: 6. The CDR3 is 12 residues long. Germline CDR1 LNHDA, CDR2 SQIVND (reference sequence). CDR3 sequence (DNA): TGTGCCAGTAGACGGGACAGGGGACGCCTGTTTTTT. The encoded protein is CASRRDRGRLFF.

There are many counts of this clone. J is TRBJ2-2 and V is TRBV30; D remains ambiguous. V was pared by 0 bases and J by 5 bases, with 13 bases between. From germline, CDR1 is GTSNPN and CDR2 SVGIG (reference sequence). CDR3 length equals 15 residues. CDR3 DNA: TGTGCCTGGAGTGTTCTAGAATCTGGTACCGGGGAGCTGTTTTTT. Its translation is CAWSVLESGTGELFF.

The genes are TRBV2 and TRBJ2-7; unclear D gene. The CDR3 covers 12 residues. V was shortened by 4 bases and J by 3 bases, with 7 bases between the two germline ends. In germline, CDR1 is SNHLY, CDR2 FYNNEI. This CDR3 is CASSGESYEQYF. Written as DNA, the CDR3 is TGTGCCAGCAGTGGAGAAAGCTACGAGCAGTACTTC.

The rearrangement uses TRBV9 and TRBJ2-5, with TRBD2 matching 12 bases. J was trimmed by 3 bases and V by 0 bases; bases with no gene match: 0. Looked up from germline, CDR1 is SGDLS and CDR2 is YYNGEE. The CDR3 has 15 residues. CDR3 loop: CASSVGTSGEETQYF. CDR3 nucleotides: TGTGCCAGCAGCGTAGGGACTAGCGGGGAAGAGACCCAGTACTTC.

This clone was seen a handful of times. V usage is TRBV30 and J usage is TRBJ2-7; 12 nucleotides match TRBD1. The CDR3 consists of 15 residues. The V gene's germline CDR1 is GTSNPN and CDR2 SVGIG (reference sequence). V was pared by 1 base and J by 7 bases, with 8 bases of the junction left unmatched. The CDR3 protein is CAWSALGQGAGEQYF. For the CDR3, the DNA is TGTGCCTGGAGTGCCCTGGGACAGGGGGCTGGAGAGCAGTACTTC.

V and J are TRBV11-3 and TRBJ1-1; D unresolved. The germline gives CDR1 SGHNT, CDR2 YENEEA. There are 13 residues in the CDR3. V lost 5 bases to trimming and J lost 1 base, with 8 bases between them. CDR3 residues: CASSRTANTEAFF. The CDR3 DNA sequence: TGTGCCAGCAGCCGGACGGCGAACACTGAAGCTTTCTTT.

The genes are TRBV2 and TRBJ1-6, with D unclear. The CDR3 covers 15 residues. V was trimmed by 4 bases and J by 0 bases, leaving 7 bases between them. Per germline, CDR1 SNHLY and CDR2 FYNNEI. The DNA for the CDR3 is TGTGCCAGCAGTGGCCGGGACTCCTATAATTCACCCCTCCACTTT. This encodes CASSGRDSYNSPLHF.

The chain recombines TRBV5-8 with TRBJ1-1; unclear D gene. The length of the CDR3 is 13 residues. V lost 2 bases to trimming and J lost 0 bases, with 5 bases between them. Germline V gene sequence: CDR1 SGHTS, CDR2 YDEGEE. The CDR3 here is CASSLALNTEAFF. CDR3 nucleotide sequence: TGTGCCAGCAGCTTAGCCCTGAACACTGAAGCTTTCTTT.

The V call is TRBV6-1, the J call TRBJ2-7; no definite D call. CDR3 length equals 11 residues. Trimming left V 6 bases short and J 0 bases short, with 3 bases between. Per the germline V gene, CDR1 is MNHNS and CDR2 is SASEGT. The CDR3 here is CASSDSYEQYF. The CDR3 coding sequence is TGTGCCAGCAGCGACTCCTACGAGCAGTACTTC.

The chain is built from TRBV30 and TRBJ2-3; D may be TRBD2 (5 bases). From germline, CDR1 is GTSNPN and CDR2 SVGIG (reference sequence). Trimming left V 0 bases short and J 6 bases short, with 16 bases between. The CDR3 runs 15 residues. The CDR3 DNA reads TGTGCCTGGAGTGTACCAGCGGTCCCCGGGGATACGCAGTATTTT. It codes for CAWSVPAVPGDTQYF.